A selection of T cell receptor beta chains follows, all from one sample in a study of blood T cell repertoires in COVID-19. Profiled with immunoSEQ multiplex PCR; TCRdb holds only in-frame clones, not every one. The top ten clones hold approximately 3.5% of a sample with approximately 170,000 clones, more than 75% of them seen once. The sample was peripheral blood. Every receptor here comes from a man between 70 and 80 years old with acute or convalescent COVID-19. CDR3s include the opening cysteine and the closing phenylalanine or tryptophan. A D gene is named only where the DNA matches it firmly. Not all rows give a size; the values are once, few, many and, for expanded clones, a class.

J,D,size,length,V,DNA,CDR3
TRBJ1-5,-,-,14,TRBV10-3,TGTGCCATCAGTGAGTCAGGGGGGGGTCAGCCCCAGCATTTT,CAISESGGGQPQHF
TRBJ1-3,-,-,15,TRBV6-2/TRBV6-3,TGTGCCAGCAGTTACTCGAAGGGGCGAGGAAACACCATATATTTT,CASSYSKGRGNTIYF
TRBJ1-3,-,-,13,TRBV11-2,TGTGCCAGCAGCCCAGGGTCTGGAAACACCATATATTTT,CASSPGSGNTIYF
TRBJ1-5,-,once,15,TRBV5-5,TGTGCCAGCAGCTTGGTTTCACAGAGCAATCAGCCCCAGCATTTT,CASSLVSQSNQPQHF
TRBJ2-2,-,-,13,TRBV6-5,TGTGCCAGCAGCAGGGGCAACGGGGGGGAGCTGTTTTTT,CASSRGNGGELFF
TRBJ1-1,-,-,16,TRBV27,TGTGCCAGCAGTTTTCGGCAGGGCCCCATGAACACTGAAGCTTTCTTT,CASSFRQGPMNTEAFF
TRBJ2-2,-,few,13,TRBV4-1,TGCGCCAGCAAATCGGGGATCACCGGGGAGCTGTTTTTT,CASKSGITGELFF
TRBJ1-2,-,-,12,TRBV28,TGTGCCAGCAGCCCCCCGCGGAATGGCTACACCTTC,CASSPPRNGYTF
TRBJ2-3,TRBD2,few,18,TRBV5-4,TGTGCCAGCAGCTTGGCCTTAACTAGCGGTCCAGTCCGGGATACGCAGTATTTT,CASSLALTSGPVRDTQYF
TRBJ1-1,TRBD1,-,14,TRBV27,TGTGCCAGCAGTTCACTCTTTTTTACAGGGGCGGCTTTCTTT,CASSSLFFTGAAFF